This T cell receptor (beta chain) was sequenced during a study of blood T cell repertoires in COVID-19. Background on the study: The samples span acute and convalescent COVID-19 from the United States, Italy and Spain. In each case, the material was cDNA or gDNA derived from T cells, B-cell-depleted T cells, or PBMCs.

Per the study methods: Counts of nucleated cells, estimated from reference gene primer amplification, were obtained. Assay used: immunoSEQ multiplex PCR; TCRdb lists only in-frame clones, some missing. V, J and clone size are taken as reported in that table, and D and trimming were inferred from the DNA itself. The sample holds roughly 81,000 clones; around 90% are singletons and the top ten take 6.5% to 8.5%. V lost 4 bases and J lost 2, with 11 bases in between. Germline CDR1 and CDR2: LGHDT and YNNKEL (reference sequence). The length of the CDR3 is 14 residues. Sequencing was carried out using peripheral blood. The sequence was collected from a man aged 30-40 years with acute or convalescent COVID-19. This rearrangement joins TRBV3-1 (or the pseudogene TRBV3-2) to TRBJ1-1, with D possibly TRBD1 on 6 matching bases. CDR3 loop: CASSPRTVNTEAFF. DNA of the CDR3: TGTGCCAGCAGCCCTAGGACAGTAAACACTGAAGCTTTCTTT.